The 23 T cell receptor beta chains below come from one sample, sequenced in a study of shared clonotypes between healthy human individuals. Here immunoSEQ multiplex PCR was the method, and the copy in TCRdb shows in-frame clones only, minus some. Seen here are approximately 1,000,000 clones, approximately 80% observed once, and the top ten hold approximately 0.52%. Sequenced: memory CD4+ T cells from PBMCs. Subset denoted: CD45RA-negative fraction. These receptors originate from a young man in good health. Some clones in this sample may be carry-over from other donors' samples.

The chain carries TRBV27 and TRBJ1-2; perhaps TRBD1 as D (5 bases). CDR1 is MNHEY, CDR2 SMNVEV, per germline (reference sequence). The CDR3 extends over 14 amino acids. The V and J ends lost 3 bases and 1 base respectively, with 9 bases between them. The CDR3 nucleotides are TGTGCCAGCAGTTTTGTGGGGCTTAACTATGGCTACACCTTC. As protein: CASSFVGLNYGYTF.

The sample holds many counts of this clone. The chain joins TRBV4-2 to TRBJ2-6; D might be TRBD1 (6 bases). Trimming took off 0 bases at V and 0 bases at J, with 18 bases between the two ends. Germline V lookup: CDR1 LGHNA, CDR2 YNFKEQ. This CDR3 is 20 amino acids long. CDR3: CASSQDLVVRGFSGANVLTF. In DNA, the CDR3 is TGTGCCAGCAGCCAAGATCTCGTGGTCAGGGGCTTCTCTGGGGCCAACGTCCTGACTTTC.

This chain joins TRBV6-5 and TRBJ2-1; 16 positions agree with TRBD2. This CDR3 spans 15 amino acids. The germline gives CDR1 MNHEY, CDR2 SVGAGI. With V trimmed by 4 bases and J by 9 bases, 3 bases remained unmatched. The CDR3 is CASSSGTSGRGEQFF. The CDR3 DNA follows: TGTGCCAGCAGTTCCGGGACTAGCGGGAGGGGTGAGCAGTTCTTC.

This chain uses TRBV5-1 with TRBJ2-7; D is possibly TRBD1 or TRBD2 (5 bases each). Germline CDR1 reads SGHRS; CDR2 reads YFSETQ. This CDR3 contains 15 residues. The V end was cut by 0 bases, the J end by 2 bases, with 12 bases between. In DNA, the CDR3 is TGCGCCAGCAGCTTGGCCCAAGGGACCCCCTACGAGCAGTACTTC. It is translated as CASSLAQGTPYEQYF.

This clone was observed a handful of times. The chain couples TRBV30 to TRBJ2-1, with D unresolved. CDR3 length: 12 residues. CDR1 is GTSNPN and CDR2 is SVGIG in the germline V gene (reference sequence). V was clipped by 6 bases and J by 0 bases, with 6 bases between them. For the CDR3, the DNA is TGTGCCTGCCCCGGCTCCTACAATGAGCAGTTCTTC. Protein sequence: CACPGSYNEQFF.

The chain is built from TRBV4-2 and TRBJ2-1; D remains unclear. Germline CDR1 and CDR2: LGHNA and YNFKEQ. Trimming removed 0 bases at V and 8 bases at J, with 5 bases between. The CDR3 contains 12 residues. Written as DNA, the CDR3 is TGTGCCAGCAGCCAAGAAGGCCATGAGCAGTTCTTC. Translated: CASSQEGHEQFF.

The chain combines TRBV6-6 with TRBJ1-4; 8 bases line up with TRBD1. This CDR3 has 15 amino acids. V was pared by 6 bases and J by 3 bases, with 6 bases of the junction left unmatched. From germline, CDR1 is MNHNY and CDR2 SVGAGI (reference sequence). The CDR3 loop reads CASRDDRGANEKLFF. CDR3 coding DNA: TGTGCCAGCAGAGACGACAGGGGAGCTAATGAAAAACTGTTTTTT.

The rearrangement uses TRBV4-1 and TRBJ2-3; 12 bases are shared with TRBD2. This CDR3 spans 15 amino acids. Germline-derived CDR1 and CDR2 are MGHRA and YSYEKL. Trimming took 4 bases from V and 4 from J; bases not matched to a gene: 3. The CDR3 bases are TGCGCCAGCAGCCGACTAGCGGGAGTATCAGATACGCAGTATTTT. Translating it yields CASSRLAGVSDTQYF.

The chain recombines TRBV19 with TRBJ1-5; 7 bases fit TRBD1. The junction had 5 bases not matched to a gene; V was cut back by 4 bases and J by 2 bases. Per germline, CDR1 LNHDA and CDR2 SQIVND (reference sequence). The CDR3 extends over 15 amino acids. CDR3 protein: CASSKRGLGNQPQHF. CDR3 nucleotide sequence: TGTGCCAGTAGTAAAAGGGGGCTGGGCAATCAGCCCCAGCATTTT.

The V gene is TRBV6-4, the J gene TRBJ2-1, with 9 bases identical to TRBD2. Germline trimming cut 5 bases from V and 3 bases from J; bases unmatched to any gene: 2. The CDR3 sequence is 14 residues long. CDR1 and CDR2 (germline): MRHNA, SNTAGT. Written as DNA, the CDR3 is TGTGCCAGCAGTCCTAGCGGGATCTACAATGAGCAGTTCTTC. Translating it yields CASSPSGIYNEQFF.

The J gene is TRBJ2-7, the V gene TRBV28; 10 bases line up with TRBD2. V gave up 1 base and J gave up 3 bases; unmatched junction bases: 3. CDR3 size: 15 residues. Looked up from germline, CDR1 is MDHEN and CDR2 is SYDVKM. The CDR3 DNA sequence: TGTGCCAGCAGTTTATTGACTAGCGGGCTCTACGAGCAGTACTTC. Protein: CASSLLTSGLYEQYF.

V usage is TRBV27 and J usage is TRBJ2-5; 13 bases line up with TRBD2. With V trimmed by 5 bases and J by 4 bases, 4 bases remained unmatched. This CDR3 has 15 residues. Germline CDR1 reads MNHEY; CDR2 reads SMNVEV (reference sequence). This CDR3 reads CASSKRTSGGETQYF. Written as DNA, the CDR3 is TGTGCCAGCAGTAAAAGGACTAGCGGGGGAGAGACCCAGTACTTC.

This clone was picked up a small number of times. This CDR3 is also generated by other DNA sequences in the sample. The rearrangement links TRBV5-1 to TRBJ1-1; D perhaps matches TRBD1 (5 bases). CDR3 size: 14 residues. Trimming left V 0 bases short and J 1 base short, with 7 bases between. The germline V gene has CDR1 SGHRS and CDR2 YFSETQ. The CDR3 loop reads CASSLGTGNTEAFF. In nucleotides, the CDR3 is TGCGCCAGCAGCTTGGGTACAGGGAACACTGAAGCTTTCTTT.

V is TRBV5-1 and J is TRBJ2-1; TRBD2 matches at 10 bases. Per the germline V gene, CDR1 is SGHRS and CDR2 is YFSETQ. After removal of 3 bases from V and 10 bases from J, the junction contained 16 bases not matched to a gene. The CDR3 covers 17 residues. The chain's CDR3 is CASSWARGAGGPREQFF. The CDR3 DNA sequence: TGCGCCAGCAGCTGGGCAAGGGGAGCGGGAGGGCCTAGGGAGCAGTTCTTC.

In this sample, this clone turned up many times. Relative to the germline gene, one junction end is altered; a read error may explain this. This chain connects TRBV20-1 to TRBJ2-7; either TRBD1 or TRBD2 may supply D (5 bases each). This CDR3 comprises 8 residues. Per the germline V gene, CDR1 is DFQATT and CDR2 is SNEGSKA (reference sequence). The CDR3 bases are TGCAGTGCTAGTAGAGGGGCCTTC. Residues: CSASRGAF.

Only a few counts were recorded for this clone. The genes are TRBV9 and TRBJ1-5; D unclear. V was clipped by 0 bases and J by 5 bases, with 9 bases between them. This CDR3 has 14 residues. The germline CDR1 and CDR2 sequences are SGDLS and YYNGEE. In DNA, the CDR3 is TGTGCCAGCAGCGTAGCTAGCGTCGATCAGCCCCAGCATTTT. Its translation is CASSVASVDQPQHF.

In its sample, this clone was seen a few times. The chain links TRBV4-1 to TRBJ1-2, with D possibly matching TRBD1 (5 bases). Trimming took 2 bases from V and 3 from J, leaving 19 bases between them. This CDR3 is 17 amino acids long. CDR1 MGHRA and CDR2 YSYEKL come from the germline V gene. The CDR3 loop is CASSQPSGRGGDYGYTF. The DNA for the CDR3 is TGCGCCAGCAGCCAACCCTCAGGACGGGGAGGGGACTATGGCTACACCTTC.

This clone was observed a single time. The chain couples TRBV5-1 to TRBJ2-1; D is unresolved. Trimming removed 1 base from V and 5 bases from J, with 22 bases in between. The germline gives CDR1 SGHRS, CDR2 YFSETQ. The CDR3 contains 18 residues. The CDR3 DNA reads TGCGCCAGCAGCTTGTTTGTGTTCTCGGGTCGGGCGGACAATGAGCAGTTCTTC. The encoded protein is CASSLFVFSGRADNEQFF.

This clone was seen more than once but under ten times. The CDR3 region has the DNA TGTGCCAGTAGTGTGGACAGAAATCAGCCCCAGCATTTT. Its protein is CASSVDRNQPQHF. The chain is built from TRBV19 and TRBJ1-5; the D gene is possibly TRBD1 (6 bases). The CDR3 spans 13 residues. Germline V gene sequence: CDR1 LNHDA, CDR2 SQIVND (reference sequence). Trimming took 5 bases from V and 4 from J, leaving 9 bases between them.

This chain links TRBV7-3 with TRBJ2-1; possibly TRBD2 for D (5 bases). The length of the CDR3 is 17 residues. Germline V CDR1 and CDR2: SGHTA, FQGTGA. V lost 1 base and J 5 bases, leaving 18 bases between the germline ends. CDR3 coding DNA: TGTGCCAGCAGCTTAAACGGGAAGGAGGTAAGGGACAATGAGCAGTTCTTC. The encoded protein is CASSLNGKEVRDNEQFF.

This clone was seen many times. The sample holds other DNA sequences that translate to the same CDR3. The J gene is TRBJ2-7, the V gene TRBV9; a possible D gene is TRBD1 (6 bases). Trimming pared 0 bases from V and 0 bases from J, leaving 7 bases between. Looked up from germline, CDR1 is SGDLS and CDR2 is YYNGEE. There are 14 residues in the CDR3. CDR3 region: CASSVEGHSYEQYF. CDR3 in DNA: TGTGCCAGCAGCGTAGAGGGACACTCCTACGAGCAGTACTTC.

V is TRBV18 and J is TRBJ2-5; 8 bases fit TRBD2. V lost 4 bases, J lost 5 bases, and 3 bases stayed unmatched. CDR3 length: 13 amino acids. Per germline, CDR1 KGHSH and CDR2 LQKENI. The CDR3 DNA follows: TGTGCCAGCTCACAGGGACTAGTCGAGACCCAGTACTTC. Protein sequence: CASSQGLVETQYF.

For this clone: Other DNA sequences in the same sample also yield this CDR3. The chain links TRBV5-1 to TRBJ2-5; D might be TRBD1 (5 bases). CDR1 is SGHRS, CDR2 YFSETQ, per germline. This CDR3 has 14 residues. V was clipped by 0 bases and J by 2 bases, with 8 bases between them. Written as DNA, the CDR3 is TGCGCCAGCAGCTTGGGAGCAGGGCAAGAGACCCAGTACTTC. This encodes CASSLGAGQETQYF.